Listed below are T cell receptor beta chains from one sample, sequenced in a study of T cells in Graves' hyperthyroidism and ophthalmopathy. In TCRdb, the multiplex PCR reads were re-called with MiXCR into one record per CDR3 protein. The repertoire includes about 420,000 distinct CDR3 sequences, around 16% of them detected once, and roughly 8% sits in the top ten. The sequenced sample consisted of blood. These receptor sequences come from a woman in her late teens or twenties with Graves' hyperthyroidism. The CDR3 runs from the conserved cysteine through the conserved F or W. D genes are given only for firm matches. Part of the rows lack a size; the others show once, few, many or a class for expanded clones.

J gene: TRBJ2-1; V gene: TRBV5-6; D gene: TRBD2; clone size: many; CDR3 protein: CASSSTGLAGGGEQFF; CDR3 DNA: TGTGCCAGCAGCTCCACTGGACTAGCGGGAGGGGGTGAGCAGTTCTTC
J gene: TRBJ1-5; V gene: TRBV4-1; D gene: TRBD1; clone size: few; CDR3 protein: CASSQEAGGPQHF; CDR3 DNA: TGCGCCAGCAGCCAAGAGGCAGGGGGACCCCAGCATTTT
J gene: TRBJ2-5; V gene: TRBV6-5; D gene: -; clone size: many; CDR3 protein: CASSYGSIVAQETQYF; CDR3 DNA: TGTGCCAGCAGTTACGGGTCGATTGTAGCCCAAGAGACCCAGTACTTC
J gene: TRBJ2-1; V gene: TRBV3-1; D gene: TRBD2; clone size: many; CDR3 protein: CASSPSGRDNEQFF; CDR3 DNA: TGTGCCAGCAGCCCCAGCGGGAGGGACAATGAGCAGTTCTTC
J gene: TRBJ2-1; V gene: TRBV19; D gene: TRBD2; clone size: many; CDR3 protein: CASSTFQTSGRVDEQFF; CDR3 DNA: TGTGCCAGTAGTACTTTCCAGACTAGCGGGAGGGTCGATGAGCAGTTCTTC
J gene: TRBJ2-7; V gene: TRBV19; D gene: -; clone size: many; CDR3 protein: CASSDGFPYQQYF; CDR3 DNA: TGTGCCAGTAGTGATGGTTTTCCCTACCAACAGTACTTC
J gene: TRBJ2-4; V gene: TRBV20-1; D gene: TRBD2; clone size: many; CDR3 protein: CSARGGNIQYF; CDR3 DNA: TGCAGTGCTAGGGGGGGGAACATTCAGTACTTC
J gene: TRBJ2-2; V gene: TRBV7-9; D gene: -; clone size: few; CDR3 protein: CASSQHTRRSGKHTTATELCVFF; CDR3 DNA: TGTGCCAGCAGCCAACACACTAGGCGGTCAGGCAAACACACCACTGCTACGGAGTTGTGTGTGTTTTTT
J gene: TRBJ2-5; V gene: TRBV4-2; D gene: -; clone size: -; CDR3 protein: CASSPGEGGVEETQYF; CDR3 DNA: TGTGCCAGCAGCCCGGGTGAGGGCGGGGTAGAGGAGACCCAGTACTTC
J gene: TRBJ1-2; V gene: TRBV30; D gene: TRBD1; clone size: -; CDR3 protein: CAWRGGGGGYGYTF; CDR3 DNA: TGTGCCTGGAGGGGTGGAGGGGGCGGCTATGGCTACACCTTC
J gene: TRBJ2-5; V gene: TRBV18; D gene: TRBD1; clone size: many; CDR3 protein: CASSSRQGAKQETQYF; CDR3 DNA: TGTGCCAGCTCATCGAGACAGGGGGCGAAACAAGAGACCCAGTACTTC
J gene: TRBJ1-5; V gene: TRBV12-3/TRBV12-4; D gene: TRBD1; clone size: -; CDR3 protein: CASSLAWGTGAGYSNQPQHF; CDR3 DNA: TGTGCCAGCAGTTTAGCGTGGGGCACAGGGGCCGGTTATAGCAATCAGCCCCAGCATTTT
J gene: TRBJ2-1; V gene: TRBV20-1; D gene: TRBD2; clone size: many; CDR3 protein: CSAREPAGAYNEQFF; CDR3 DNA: TGCAGTGCTAGAGAGCCAGCGGGGGCCTACAATGAGCAGTTCTTC
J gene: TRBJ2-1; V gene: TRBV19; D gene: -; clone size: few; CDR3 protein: CATTSLGGSYNEQFF; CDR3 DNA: TGTGCCACCACCTCTTTGGGAGGCTCCTACAATGAGCAGTTCTTC
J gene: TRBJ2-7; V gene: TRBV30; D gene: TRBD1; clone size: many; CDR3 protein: CAWSGQGDYEQYF; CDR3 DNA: TGTGCCTGGAGTGGACAGGGGGATTACGAGCAGTACTTC
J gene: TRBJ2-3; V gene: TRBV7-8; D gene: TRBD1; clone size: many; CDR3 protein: CASSPGQVADTQYF; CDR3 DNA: TGTGCCAGCAGCCCGGGACAGGTCGCAGATACGCAGTATTTT
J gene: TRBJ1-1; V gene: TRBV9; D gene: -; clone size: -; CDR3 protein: CASSVSGNTEAFF; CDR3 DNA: TGTGCCAGCAGCGTATCGGGCAACACTGAAGCTTTCTTT
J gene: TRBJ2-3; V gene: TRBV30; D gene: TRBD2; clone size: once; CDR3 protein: CAWSAGSSGTDTQYF; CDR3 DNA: TGTGCCTGGAGTGCGGGGTCTAGCGGAACAGATACGCAGTATTTT
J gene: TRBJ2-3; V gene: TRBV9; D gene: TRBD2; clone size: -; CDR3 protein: CASSVTSGGFDTQYF; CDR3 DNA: TGTGCCAGCAGCGTGACTAGCGGGGGGTTCGATACGCAGTATTTT
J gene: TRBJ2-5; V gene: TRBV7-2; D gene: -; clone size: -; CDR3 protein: CASSLPSGAETQYF; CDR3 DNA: TGTGCCAGCAGCTTACCTAGTGGGGCTGAGACCCAGTACTTC
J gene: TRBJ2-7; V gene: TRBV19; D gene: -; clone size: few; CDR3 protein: CASSIGSGREQYF; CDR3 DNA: TGTGCCAGTAGTATAGGTTCCGGGCGCGAGCAGTACTTC
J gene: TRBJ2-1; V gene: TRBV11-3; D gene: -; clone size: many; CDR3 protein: CASSLGTVPYNEQFF; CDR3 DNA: TGTGCCAGCAGCTTAGGGACAGTCCCCTACAATGAGCAGTTCTTC
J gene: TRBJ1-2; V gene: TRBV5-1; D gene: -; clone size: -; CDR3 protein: CASSSGRDRYGYTF; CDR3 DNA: TGCGCCAGCAGCTCCGGACGGGATCGGTATGGCTACACCTTC
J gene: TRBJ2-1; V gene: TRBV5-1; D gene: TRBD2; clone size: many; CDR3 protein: CASSFGGGANEQFF; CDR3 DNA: TGCGCCAGCAGCTTTGGCGGGGGGGCTAATGAGCAGTTCTTC
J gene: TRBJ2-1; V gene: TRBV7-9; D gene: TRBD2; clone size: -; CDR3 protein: CASSLIATSGSKNEQFF; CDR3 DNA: TGTGCCAGCAGCTTAATAGCGACTAGCGGGAGTAAAAATGAGCAGTTCTTC
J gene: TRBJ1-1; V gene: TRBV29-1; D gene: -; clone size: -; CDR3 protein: CKPLGDTEAFF; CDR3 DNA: TGCAAACCCCTCGGGGACACTGAAGCTTTCTTT
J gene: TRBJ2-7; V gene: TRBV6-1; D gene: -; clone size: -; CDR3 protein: CASSGDNYEQYF; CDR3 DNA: TGTGCCAGCAGTGGGGATAACTACGAGCAGTACTTC
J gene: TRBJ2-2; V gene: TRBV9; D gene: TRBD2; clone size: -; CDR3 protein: CASSVPLGGTRLNTGELFF; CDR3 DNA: TGTGCCAGCAGCGTTCCGCTAGGAGGGACTAGATTGAACACCGGGGAGCTGTTTTTT
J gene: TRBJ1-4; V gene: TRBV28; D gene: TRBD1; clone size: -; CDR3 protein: CASSLGGQNEKLFF; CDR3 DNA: TGTGCCAGCAGTTTGGGGGGACAGAATGAAAAACTGTTTTTT
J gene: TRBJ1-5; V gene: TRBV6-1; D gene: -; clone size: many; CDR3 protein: CASSGSVGAQPQHF; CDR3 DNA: TGTGCCAGCAGTGGGAGTGTAGGGGCTCAGCCCCAGCATTTT
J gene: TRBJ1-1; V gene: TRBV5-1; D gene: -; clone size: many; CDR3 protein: CASSFHTGSTEAFF; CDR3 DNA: TGCGCCAGCAGCTTCCACACAGGGTCCACTGAAGCTTTCTTT
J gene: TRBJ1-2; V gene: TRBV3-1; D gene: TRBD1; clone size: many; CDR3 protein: CASSQVGQVSNYGYTF; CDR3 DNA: TGTGCCAGCAGCCAAGTCGGACAGGTTTCTAACTATGGCTACACCTTC
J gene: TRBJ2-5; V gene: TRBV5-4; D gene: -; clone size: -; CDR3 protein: CASSLAGFQETQYF; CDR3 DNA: TGTGCCAGCAGCTTGGCCGGGTTTCAAGAGACCCAGTACTTC
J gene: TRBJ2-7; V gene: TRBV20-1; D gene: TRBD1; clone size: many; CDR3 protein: CSATWTGPIREQYF; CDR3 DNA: TGCAGTGCTACCTGGACAGGCCCGATTCGGGAGCAGTACTTC
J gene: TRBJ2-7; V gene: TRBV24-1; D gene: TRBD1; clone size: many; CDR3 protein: CATSDSGTGTYEQYF; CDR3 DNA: TGTGCCACCAGTGATTCCGGGACAGGGACCTACGAGCAGTACTTC
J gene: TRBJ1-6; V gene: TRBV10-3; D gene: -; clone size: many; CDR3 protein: CAISDRQGNSPLHF; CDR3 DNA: TGTGCCATCAGTGATAGGCAGGGGAATTCACCCCTCCACTTT
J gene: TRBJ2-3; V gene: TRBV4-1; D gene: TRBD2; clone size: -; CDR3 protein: CASSQPTSGGQGRDTQYF; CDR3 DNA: TGCGCCAGCAGCCAACCGACTAGCGGGGGACAGGGGAGAGATACGCAGTATTTT